The 16 T cell receptor beta chains in this list originate from one sample, sequenced in a study of T cells in Graves' hyperthyroidism and ophthalmopathy. It was RNA transcripts that yielded the amplified TCR beta CDR3 regions. TCR CDR3 regions were first amplified by RT-PCR with HTBI primers. TCRdb re-called the multiplex PCR reads with MiXCR, one entry per CDR3 protein. The sample lists 550,000 to 700,000 distinct CDR3 sequences; 40% to 55% were seen once. Sequences were obtained from peripheral blood or thyroid tissue (not recorded which). The receptors were sampled from an adult woman with Graves' disease, either hyperthyroidism or ophthalmopathy (not recorded which).

This chain uses TRBV6-6 with TRBJ1-6, with no clear D. The CDR3 length is 13 residues. The V gene's germline CDR1 is MNHNY and CDR2 SVGAGI (reference sequence). V lost 4 bases and J 10 bases, leaving 11 bases between the germline ends. The chain's CDR3 is CASSSSPGSPLHF. In DNA, the CDR3 is TGTGCCAGCAGTTCCTCCCCCGGGTCACCCCTCCACTTT.

The gene calls are TRBV28 and TRBJ2-7; a weak D match, TRBD2 (7 bases). Between the trimmed V and J ends, which lost 10 bases and 8 bases, there was a span of 24 bases. In germline, CDR1 is MDHEN, CDR2 SYDVKM. The CDR3 consists of 14 residues. The CDR3 DNA reads as TGTGCCATTTCGGCTCGTGGGGGGGCAAGAAAGCAGTACTTC. The encoded protein is CAISARGGARKQYF. Based on the CDR3 plus reference TRBV28 and TRBJ2-7, the full variable domain is DVKVTQSSRYLVKRTGEKVFLECVQDMDHENMFWYRQDPGLGLRLIYFSYDVKMKEKGDIPEGYSVSREKKERFSLILESASTNQTSMYLCAISARGGARKQYFGPGTRLTVT.

This clonotype was counted many times. V usage is TRBV4-1 and J usage is TRBJ2-7; D might be TRBD1 (6 bases). V shed 0 bases and J shed 3 bases, with 15 bases lying between them. The germline V gene encodes CDR1 MGHRA and CDR2 YSYEKL. The CDR3 totals 16 residues. Here the CDR3 reads CASSQDSGTGIYEQYF. CDR3 bases: TGCGCCAGCAGCCAAGATTCGGGAACAGGGATCTACGAGCAGTACTTC.

The chain uses TRBV7-8 and TRBJ2-7; the D gene is possibly TRBD1 (5 bases). The DNA end is a closer match to TRBJ2-1, so the J assignment may be wrong. The CDR3 has 14 amino acids. Germline V gene sequence: CDR1 SGHVS, CDR2 FQNEAQ. DNA for the CDR3: TGTGCCAGCAGCTCAGCTTTAGGGGCGGTTGAGCAGTTCTTC. Translated, it gives CASSSALGAVEQFF.

In this sample, this clonotype turned up a few times. The V gene is TRBV12-3 or TRBV12-4, the J gene TRBJ1-2; D perhaps matches TRBD1 (5 bases). The CDR3 extends over 12 amino acids. Deletions cut 5 bases from V and 8 bases from J, with 12 bases between. This CDR3 is CASSPRASGYTF. In nucleotides, the CDR3 is TGTGCCAGCAGTCCCAGGGCGAGCGGCTACACCTTC.

This clonotype appeared once. This sequence joins TRBV7-9 and TRBJ1-5; possibly TRBD1 for D (6 bases). CDR3 length: 13 amino acids. Trimming cost V 3 bases and J 6 bases, with 9 bases left between them. Germline CDR1 reads SEHNR; CDR2 reads FQNEAQ (reference sequence). For the CDR3, the DNA is TGTGCCAGCAGCTTGGGGGCGTTTCAGCCCCAGCATTTT. Protein: CASSLGAFQPQHF.

J is TRBJ1-3 and V is TRBV7-2; tentative D call: TRBD1 (5 bases). Germline CDR1 SGHTA, CDR2 FQGNSA. This CDR3 comprises 17 residues. Trimming shortened V by 1 base and J by 8 bases, and 21 bases separated the two germline ends. The CDR3 loop reads CASSLVAGGDYGYTIYF. The CDR3 nucleotides read TGTGCCAGCAGCTTAGTCGCGGGGGGGGACTATGGCTACACCATATATTTT.

At least ten counts were recorded for this clonotype. This chain links TRBV2 with TRBJ2-2, with D uncertain. CDR3 size: 13 residues. CDR1 and CDR2 (germline): SNHLY, FYNNEI. Trimming cost V 8 bases and J 6 bases, with 13 bases left between them. DNA for the CDR3: TGTGCCAGCGCACCTACCCCCTCCGGGGAGCTGTTTTTT. It yields the protein CASAPTPSGELFF.

The gene calls are TRBV10-3 and TRBJ2-7; 9 nucleotides align to TRBD1. With V trimmed by 11 bases and J by 2 bases, 10 bases remained unmatched. Germline loops: CDR1 ENHRY, CDR2 SYGVKD. CDR3 length: 14 residues. CDR3 DNA: TGTGCCGCAACCGGGACAGGGTATCCCTACGAGCAGTACTTC. It translates to CAATGTGYPYEQYF.

The chain couples TRBV7-8 to TRBJ1-2; unclear D gene. The germline CDR1 and CDR2 sequences are SGHVS and FQNEAQ. V was clipped by 2 bases and J by 5 bases, with 30 bases between them. This CDR3 comprises 20 residues. CDR3 sequence reads: CASSLSLLTVGSRYGYGYTF. The CDR3 DNA sequence: TGTGCCAGCAGCTTATCCCTCCTTACCGTAGGCAGCCGATATGGGTATGGCTACACCTTC. Full variable domain (missing parts from reference TRBV7-8 and TRBJ1-2): GAGVSQSPRYKVAKRGQDVALRCDPISGHVSLFWYQQALGQGPEFLTYFQNEAQLDKSGLPSDRFFAERPEGSVSTLKIQRTQQEDSAVYLCASSLSLLTVGSRYGYGYTFGSGTRLTVV.

The chain is built from TRBV30 and TRBJ2-5; D perhaps matches TRBD2 (5 bases). The CDR3 has 11 residues. Trimming removed 3 bases at V and 6 bases at J, with 8 bases between. Germline V gives CDR1 GTSNPN, CDR2 SVGIG (reference sequence). The CDR3 sequence is CAWSGVKTQYF. As DNA, the CDR3 is TGTGCCTGGAGCGGGGTAAAGACCCAGTACTTC.

This clonotype was seen ten or more times. V is TRBV10-3 and J is TRBJ2-5, with 8 bases identical to TRBD2. The trim removed 2 bases at V and 4 bases at J, leaving 9 bases unmatched. Germline-derived CDR1 and CDR2 are ENHRY and SYGVKD. The CDR3 sequence is 16 residues long. The CDR3: CAISERLATRRETQYF. CDR3 DNA: TGTGCCATCAGTGAGCGACTAGCGACAAGACGAGAGACCCAGTACTTC.

This clonotype was found many times. The rearrangement uses TRBV9 and TRBJ1-1, with D possibly TRBD1 on 6 matching bases. This CDR3 spans 14 amino acids. The ends were cut back, 3 bases at V and 0 bases at J, with 9 bases in the middle. Germline assignment: CDR1 SGDLS and CDR2 YYNGEE. CDR3 loop: CASSGGAMNTEAFF. Written as DNA, the CDR3 is TGTGCCAGCAGCGGGGGGGCCATGAACACTGAAGCTTTCTTT.

The chain recombines TRBV2 with TRBJ1-5, with 7 positions matching TRBD1. The J segment lost 7 bases and the V segment lost 8 bases, leaving 11 bases of the junction unmatched. The CDR3 is made up of 14 amino acids. Per the germline V gene, CDR1 is SNHLY and CDR2 is FYNNEI. For the CDR3, the DNA is TGTGCCAGCGTGGACGACAGGGAGGTCCAGCCCCAGCATTTT. Its protein product is CASVDDREVQPQHF.

In its sample, this clonotype was seen many times. V gene TRBV9 combines with J gene TRBJ1-2; D perhaps matches TRBD1 (6 bases). Germline V CDR1 and CDR2: SGDLS, YYNGEE. V was shortened by 0 bases and J by 4 bases, with 13 bases between the two germline ends. The CDR3 consists of 15 residues. The CDR3 reads CASSVGQALGYGYTF. In DNA form, the CDR3 reads TGTGCCAGCAGCGTAGGACAGGCACTTGGCTATGGCTACACCTTC.

The chain recombines TRBV7-9 with TRBJ1-4; TRBD1 aligns across 10 bases. The CDR3 consists of 15 residues. The germline CDR1 and CDR2 sequences are SEHNR and FQNEAQ (reference sequence). V lost 3 bases and J lost 3; bases outside the gene matches: 1. CDR3 amino acids: CASSFGQGANEKLFF. CDR3 DNA: TGTGCCAGCAGCTTTGGACAGGGGGCTAATGAAAAACTGTTTTTT.